These T cell receptor beta chains were read from a single sample in a study of T cells after yellow fever vaccination. Via MiXCR, TCRdb re-called the 5' RACE reads, giving one row per CDR3 protein. The sample carries 610,000 or so distinct CDR3 sequences, 9% to 15% recorded once. The sequenced sample was PBMCs, obtained on the day of the yellow fever booster vaccination. All receptors derive from a man aged 30 to 39 who received the YFV17D yellow fever vaccine. Both conserved end residues are part of each CDR3. The order of the fields is D gene, J gene, clone size, V gene, CDR3 protein, CDR3 DNA. D genes are given only for firm matches. Clone size is not always given. Where it is, it says once, few, many or a class for expanded clones.

d_call: .; j_call: TRBJ2-7; clone_size: .; v_call: TRBV7-2; cdr3_aa: CASTFSGGIGEQYF; cdr3_nt: TGTGCCAGCACCTTTAGCGGCGGGATCGGGGAGCAGTACTTC
d_call: .; j_call: TRBJ2-7; clone_size: .; v_call: TRBV5-5; cdr3_aa: CASSPQAGPTYEQYF; cdr3_nt: TGTGCCAGCAGCCCACAAGCTGGGCCAACCTACGAGCAGTACTTC
d_call: .; j_call: TRBJ1-2; clone_size: few; v_call: TRBV7-6; cdr3_aa: CASSNTGSGYTF; cdr3_nt: TGTGCCAGCAGCAATACAGGGTCAGGCTACACCTTC
d_call: TRBD2; j_call: TRBJ2-1; clone_size: .; v_call: TRBV6-1; cdr3_aa: CASTRGSGSIEQFF; cdr3_nt: TGTGCCAGCACCCGGGGTAGCGGGAGTATTGAGCAGTTCTTC
d_call: .; j_call: TRBJ2-4; clone_size: .; v_call: TRBV20-1; cdr3_aa: CSARVEVRDLAKNIQYF; cdr3_nt: TGCAGTGCTAGAGTGGAGGTACGGGACCTAGCCAAAAACATTCAGTACTTC
d_call: .; j_call: TRBJ2-1; clone_size: .; v_call: TRBV4-3; cdr3_aa: CASSQDGTDSNEQFF; cdr3_nt: TGCGCCAGCAGCCAAGATGGAACAGATTCCAATGAGCAGTTCTTC
d_call: .; j_call: TRBJ2-2; clone_size: many; v_call: TRBV29-1; cdr3_aa: CSVDLGVDTGELFF; cdr3_nt: TGCAGCGTTGACCTCGGGGTGGACACCGGGGAGCTGTTTTTT
d_call: TRBD2; j_call: TRBJ2-3; clone_size: .; v_call: TRBV7-2; cdr3_aa: CASSLGGSREDTQYF; cdr3_nt: TGTGCCAGCAGCTTAGGCGGGAGTAGGGAAGATACGCAGTATTTT
d_call: .; j_call: TRBJ1-4; clone_size: many; v_call: TRBV4-3; cdr3_aa: CASSQGGGRGANEKLFF; cdr3_nt: TGCGCCAGCAGCCAAGGCGGGGGCCGGGGAGCTAATGAAAAACTGTTTTTT
d_call: .; j_call: TRBJ1-1; clone_size: few; v_call: TRBV27; cdr3_aa: CASSRPGWNTEAFF; cdr3_nt: TGTGCCAGCAGCCGCCCAGGGTGGAACACTGAAGCTTTCTTT
d_call: .; j_call: TRBJ2-3; clone_size: .; v_call: TRBV7-6; cdr3_aa: CASSHRRGSSTDTQYF; cdr3_nt: TGTGCCAGCAGCCACCGACGGGGGTCTAGCACAGATACGCAGTATTTT
d_call: TRBD1; j_call: TRBJ1-2; clone_size: .; v_call: TRBV7-9; cdr3_aa: CAVPGETGNDLYGYTF; cdr3_nt: TGTGCCGTCCCGGGGGAGACAGGGAACGATCTCTATGGCTACACCTTC
d_call: .; j_call: TRBJ2-2; clone_size: .; v_call: TRBV10-3; cdr3_aa: CAIRASVNTGELFF; cdr3_nt: TGTGCCATCAGGGCTAGCGTGAACACCGGGGAGCTGTTTTTT
d_call: .; j_call: TRBJ1-2; clone_size: few; v_call: TRBV5-6; cdr3_aa: CASSAHKGGYTF; cdr3_nt: TGTGCCAGCAGCGCCCATAAGGGGGGCTACACCTTC
d_call: .; j_call: TRBJ2-1; clone_size: many; v_call: TRBV18; cdr3_aa: CASSLYDEQFF; cdr3_nt: TGTGCCAGCTCACTCTACGATGAGCAGTTCTTC
d_call: TRBD1; j_call: TRBJ1-2; clone_size: many; v_call: TRBV5-6; cdr3_aa: CASSLIGTGGLDYGYTF; cdr3_nt: TGTGCCAGCAGCTTGATCGGGACAGGGGGCTTGGACTATGGCTACACCTTC
d_call: .; j_call: TRBJ2-5; clone_size: .; v_call: TRBV27; cdr3_aa: CASSQGVTETQYF; cdr3_nt: TGTGCCAGCAGTCAGGGAGTGACAGAGACCCAGTACTTC
d_call: .; j_call: TRBJ1-4; clone_size: .; v_call: TRBV5-6; cdr3_aa: CASSLGENEKLFF; cdr3_nt: TGTGCCAGCAGCTTAGGGGAAAATGAAAAACTGTTTTTT
d_call: TRBD1; j_call: TRBJ2-7; clone_size: once; v_call: TRBV20-1; cdr3_aa: CSASRAGGFAHPYYKQYF; cdr3_nt: TGCAGTGCTAGTCGGGCAGGGGGATTTGCCCATCCCTACTACAAGCAGTACTTC
d_call: TRBD1; j_call: TRBJ1-1; clone_size: .; v_call: TRBV28; cdr3_aa: CASSRQGLRNTEAFF; cdr3_nt: TGTGCCAGCAGCCGACAGGGTTTGAGGAACACTGAAGCTTTCTTT
d_call: .; j_call: TRBJ2-2; clone_size: few; v_call: TRBV3-1; cdr3_aa: CASSQEAGRFTGELFF; cdr3_nt: TGTGCCAGCAGCCAAGAAGCCGGGCGGTTCACCGGGGAGCTGTTTTTT
d_call: .; j_call: TRBJ1-1; clone_size: .; v_call: TRBV18; cdr3_aa: CASSPRGESEAFF; cdr3_nt: TGTGCCAGCTCACCAAGGGGGGAATCTGAAGCTTTCTTT
d_call: TRBD1; j_call: TRBJ2-1; clone_size: few; v_call: TRBV4-3; cdr3_aa: CASSQPRDSSDNEQFF; cdr3_nt: TGCGCCAGCAGCCAACCCCGGGACAGTTCTGACAATGAGCAGTTCTTC
d_call: TRBD2; j_call: TRBJ2-3; clone_size: few; v_call: TRBV15; cdr3_aa: CATRQSISGSGTDTQYF; cdr3_nt: TGTGCCACCAGACAGTCGATTAGCGGGAGTGGAACAGATACGCAGTATTTT
d_call: .; j_call: TRBJ2-5; clone_size: many; v_call: TRBV6-1; cdr3_aa: CASTPHGEETQYF; cdr3_nt: TGTGCCAGCACCCCCCATGGAGAAGAGACCCAGTACTTC
d_call: TRBD1; j_call: TRBJ2-7; clone_size: few; v_call: TRBV20-1; cdr3_aa: CSASPWDRGSIEQYF; cdr3_nt: TGCAGTGCTAGCCCCTGGGACAGGGGATCCATCGAGCAGTACTTC
d_call: TRBD2; j_call: TRBJ2-2; clone_size: few; v_call: TRBV5-1; cdr3_aa: CASSLVVAGAGELFF; cdr3_nt: TGCGCCAGCAGCTTGGTCGTAGCGGGAGCTGGGGAGCTGTTTTTT
d_call: TRBD1; j_call: TRBJ1-2; clone_size: few; v_call: TRBV3-1; cdr3_aa: CASSQEAGGDGYTF; cdr3_nt: TGTGCCAGCAGCCAAGAAGCAGGGGGCGATGGCTACACCTTC
d_call: TRBD2; j_call: TRBJ2-3; clone_size: many; v_call: TRBV27; cdr3_aa: CASSLYGLAGRSADTQYF; cdr3_nt: TGTGCCAGCAGTTTATACGGACTAGCGGGACGGTCCGCAGATACGCAGTATTTT
d_call: TRBD1; j_call: TRBJ1-5; clone_size: many; v_call: TRBV5-1; cdr3_aa: CASSSGTGNQPQHF; cdr3_nt: TGTGCCAGCAGCTCCGGGACAGGCAATCAGCCCCAGCATTTT
d_call: .; j_call: TRBJ1-2; clone_size: .; v_call: TRBV27; cdr3_aa: CASSLEPRMFYGYTF; cdr3_nt: TGTGCCAGCAGTTTAGAACCCAGGATGTTCTATGGCTACACCTTC
d_call: .; j_call: TRBJ1-1; clone_size: few; v_call: TRBV20-1; cdr3_aa: CSARGPKGPTEAFF; cdr3_nt: TGCAGTGCTAGAGGCCCAAAAGGGCCCACTGAAGCTTTCTTT